The 9 T cell receptor beta chains below come from one sample, sequenced in a study of vaccination and CD4 T cells after COVID-19. The time point denotes: late sampling 161 to 241 days after vaccination in a few convalescent patients. Treatment reported: approximately nine-day PBMC culture with coronavirus spike peptide pools or control peptides (ViraFEST assay). Sequencing of DNA taken from cultured CD4+ T cells relied on the Oncomine TCR Beta short-read assay. TCRdb redid the calling of the PCR reads with MiXCR, one entry per CDR3 protein. The sample shows under 30,000 distinct CDR3 sequences, roughly 38% of them seen only once. Which antigens these TCRs recognize remains unknown. The input for sequencing was CD4+ T cells from blood, cultured in vitro, taken about 7 months after SARS-CoV-2 vaccination. The receptors were gathered from a human donor who had recovered from COVID-19.

This clonotype was seen only a few times. The genes are TRBV7-4 and TRBJ1-4, with D uncertain. Germline lookup yields CDR1 SGHVT and CDR2 SQSDAQ. The CDR3 contains 14 residues. The ends were cut back, 1 base at V and 4 bases at J, with 7 bases in the middle. CDR3 sequence: CASSLVMSNEKLFF. For the CDR3, the DNA is TGTGCCAGCAGCTTAGTAATGAGTAATGAAAAACTGTTTTTT.

This clonotype came up once. The chain couples TRBV28 to TRBJ1-1; 7 bases are a match to TRBD1. This CDR3 contains 13 residues. Germline CDR1 reads MDHEN; CDR2 reads SYDVKM. After removal of 10 bases from V and 0 bases from J, the junction contained 5 bases not matched to a gene. In nucleotides, the CDR3 is TGTGCCAACAGGGGAGCAGTGAACACTGAAGCTTTCTTT. This codes for CANRGAVNTEAFF.

The chain is built from TRBV5-1 and TRBJ1-6; 7 bases align to TRBD1. Looked up from germline, CDR1 is SGHRS and CDR2 is YFSETQ. J lost 9 bases, V lost 3 bases, and 6 bases had no gene match. The CDR3 runs 14 residues. CDR3 in DNA: TGCGCCAGCAGCTCAGGGGGGGACGGTTCACCCCTCCACTTT. Translation: CASSSGGDGSPLHF.

The gene calls are TRBV28 and TRBJ1-2; a possible D gene is TRBD1 (6 bases). The V end was cut by 7 bases, the J end by 5 bases, with 17 bases between. Germline V lookup: CDR1 MDHEN, CDR2 SYDVKM. The CDR3 totals 14 residues. CDR3 protein: CASTGGERTYGYTF. CDR3 bases: TGTGCCAGCACCGGGGGCGAACGGACGTATGGCTACACCTTC.

This clonotype was seen more than once but under ten times. V gene TRBV28 combines with J gene TRBJ1-2; D ambiguous. The ends were cut back, 3 bases at V and 0 bases at J, with 11 bases in the middle. The CDR3 runs to 15 residues. CDR1 is MDHEN and CDR2 is SYDVKM in the germline V gene. The CDR3, as DNA: TGTGCCAGCAGTTTGCCCAGGAAGACTAACTATGGCTACACCTTC. This gives the protein CASSLPRKTNYGYTF.

The V gene is TRBV19, the J gene TRBJ2-1; 12 positions agree with TRBD1. V lost 6 bases, J lost 8 bases, and 11 bases stayed unmatched. CDR3 length equals 16 residues. CDR1 is LNHDA and CDR2 is SQIVND in the germline V gene (reference sequence). CDR3 region: CASSAVRDRGRYEQFF. CDR3 nucleotides: TGTGCCAGTAGCGCCGTCCGGGACAGGGGGCGCTATGAGCAGTTCTTC. Combining the CDR3 with reference TRBV19 and TRBJ2-1 gives the whole variable domain DGGITQSPKYLFRKEGQNVTLSCEQNLNHDAMYWYRQDPGQGLRLIYYSQIVNDFQKGDIAEGYSVSREKKESFPLTVTSAQKNPTAFYLCASSAVRDRGRYEQFFGPGTRLTVL.

The rearrangement uses TRBV6-1 and TRBJ2-7; TRBD2 matches at 14 bases. Germline CDR1 is MNHNS and CDR2 is SASEGT. V trimming: 10 bases; J trimming: 0 bases; junction bases outside the gene matches: 17. This CDR3 region has 19 residues. In nucleotides, the CDR3 is TGTGCCAACAGCGATCTGGGGACTAGCGGGAGCTACGTCTCCTACGAGCAGTACTTC. Translating gives CANSDLGTSGSYVSYEQYF.

The chain employs TRBV25-1 and TRBJ2-1, with TRBD1 identical over 7 bases. Trimming removed 5 bases from V and 2 bases from J; junction bases left unmatched: 6. The V gene's germline CDR1 is MGHDK and CDR2 SYGVNS. The CDR3 is made up of 15 amino acids. The CDR3 sequence is CASSTGTATYNEQFF. The CDR3 nucleotides read TGTGCCAGCAGTACCGGGACAGCGACCTACAATGAGCAGTTCTTC.

The count of this clonotype is one. The rearrangement links TRBV28 to TRBJ2-4, with D uncertain. The CDR3 spans 14 residues. Trimming removed 2 bases from V and 2 bases from J, with 7 bases in between. The germline gives CDR1 MDHEN, CDR2 SYDVKM. CDR3 DNA sequence: TGTGCCAGCAGTTTAGAGGCACCCAAAAACATTCAGTACTTC. As protein: CASSLEAPKNIQYF.